Presented here are 28 T cell receptor beta chains from one specimen sequenced in a study of early T cells in non-severe SARS-CoV-2 infection. TCRdb used MiXCR to reprocess the 5' RACE reads, holding one entry per CDR3 protein. The table records 34,000 or so distinct CDR3 sequences, over 8.5% of them present only once. Sequenced sample: whole blood. These receptors were collected from an adult who was a healthcare worker with PCR-confirmed SARS-CoV-2 infection or an uninfected control (not recorded which).

This clonotype was seen ten or more times. This chain uses TRBV5-5 with TRBJ1-5; D remains unclear. There are 15 residues in the CDR3. V lost 0 bases to trimming and J lost 5 bases, with 12 bases between them. Germline V gene lookup returns CDR1 SGHKS and CDR2 YYEKEE (reference sequence). CDR3 in amino acids: CASSLAWETDQPQHF. The CDR3 bases are TGTGCCAGCAGCTTGGCCTGGGAGACGGATCAGCCCCAGCATTTT.

This clonotype was seen more than once but under ten times. A read error may produce the germline difference seen at one junction end. This rearrangement joins TRBV6-2 or TRBV6-3 to TRBJ2-3, with D tentatively TRBD1 (5 bases). Germline values: CDR1 MNHEY, CDR2 SVGEGT. This CDR3 spans 15 amino acids. The CDR3 here is CVSSYPFTGLDTQYF. CDR3 nucleotide sequence: TGTGTCAGCAGTTACCCTTTCACAGGATTAGATACGCAGTATTTT.

This clonotype occurred many times. The chain joins TRBV5-8 to TRBJ1-4, with 11 bases fitting TRBD1. The CDR3 has 16 amino acids. Germline CDR1 SGHTS, CDR2 YDEGEE. J lost 8 bases, V lost 2 bases, and 8 bases had no gene match. CDR3 amino acids: CASSFRTGGGPEKLFF. The CDR3 DNA reads TGTGCCAGCAGCTTCCGGACAGGGGGCGGCCCGGAAAAACTGTTTTTT.

The table lists this clonotype with many counts. V is TRBV7-9 and J is TRBJ2-7; D not resolved. Trimming shortened V by 1 base and J by 4 bases, and 8 bases separated the two germline ends. Per germline, CDR1 SEHNR and CDR2 FQNEAQ (reference sequence). This CDR3 is 13 amino acids long. CDR3 sequence: CASSLGGQYEQYF. CDR3 nucleotide sequence: TGTGCCAGCAGCTTAGGTGGGCAGTACGAGCAGTACTTC.

Ten or more counts support this clonotype. This chain joins TRBV7-2 and TRBJ2-1, with 12 bases identical to TRBD2. Germline V gene sequence: CDR1 SGHTA, CDR2 FQGNSA. V lost 3 bases, J lost 0 bases, and 6 bases stayed unmatched. The CDR3 totals 18 residues. The CDR3 sequence is CASSFSRTSGNSYNEQFF. The CDR3 region has the DNA TGTGCCAGCAGCTTCTCCCGGACTAGCGGGAACTCCTACAATGAGCAGTTCTTC.

This clonotype has at least ten counts. This chain uses TRBV25-1 with TRBJ1-6, with D tentatively TRBD1 (5 bases). The CDR3 spans 12 residues. Germline loops: CDR1 MGHDK, CDR2 SYGVNS. The V end was cut by 8 bases, the J end by 10 bases, with 12 bases between. This chain's CDR3 is CASVAGRSPLHF. The DNA for the CDR3 is TGTGCCAGCGTGGCAGGGCGGTCACCCCTCCACTTT.

This clonotype was recorded a few times. The chain links TRBV7-2 to TRBJ2-7; a weak D match, TRBD2 (5 bases). Trimming removed 4 bases at V and 7 bases at J, with 20 bases between. CDR3 length: 15 amino acids. Germline V lookup: CDR1 SGHTA, CDR2 FQGNSA. DNA of the CDR3: TGTGCCAGCAGCTCTGTGGCCGGCAACCCGGGGGAGCAGTACTTC. Its protein is CASSSVAGNPGEQYF.

The sample holds many counts of this clonotype. The chain couples TRBV7-9 to TRBJ1-6; 7 bases map to TRBD1. Germline V gene sequence: CDR1 SEHNR, CDR2 FQNEAQ (reference sequence). The CDR3 sequence is 13 residues long. The J segment lost 6 bases and the V segment lost 11 bases, leaving 7 bases of the junction unmatched. The DNA of the CDR3 is TGTGCCTCAGGGTGGGACAGTAATTCACCCCTCCACTTT. Protein: CASGWDSNSPLHF. The full variable domain, its missing parts supplied by reference TRBV7-9 and TRBJ1-6, is DTGVSQNPRHKITKRGQNVTFRCDPISEHNRLYWYRQTLGQGPEFLTYFQNEAQLEKSRLLSDRFSAERPKGSFSTLEIQRTEQGDSAMYLCASGWDSNSPLHFGNGTRLTVT.

The chain has TRBV4-1 and TRBJ2-7; 7 bases match TRBD2. Germline V gives CDR1 MGHRA, CDR2 YSYEKL. CDR3 length equals 17 residues. Trimming removed 6 bases from V and 1 base from J; junction bases left unmatched: 15. The CDR3 region is CASSILGSWGGSYEQYF. The CDR3 bases are TGCGCCAGCAGTATCCTGGGTAGCTGGGGGGGGTCCTACGAGCAGTACTTC.

This clonotype is categorized as medium-sized. The gene calls are TRBV6-1 and TRBJ1-5; weak D call: TRBD1 (6 bases). Trimming left V 0 bases short and J 5 bases short, with 17 bases between. The CDR3 extends over 17 amino acids. The germline gives CDR1 MNHNS, CDR2 SASEGT. Written as DNA, the CDR3 is TGTGCCAGCAGTGAAGCGCTCATAGGAAAGGGGGATCAGCCCCAGCATTTT. Protein: CASSEALIGKGDQPQHF.

The sample holds a few counts of this clonotype. The gene calls are TRBV4-3 and TRBJ2-7; 8 nucleotides align to TRBD2. CDR3 length equals 16 residues. The germline gives CDR1 LGHNA, CDR2 YSLEER. Trimming cost V 0 bases and J 2 bases; bases outside gene matches: 6. CDR3 bases: TGCGCCAGCAGCCAAGAGTGGGGACTAGTACCCTACGAGCAGTACTTC. This gives the protein CASSQEWGLVPYEQYF.

This clonotype was picked up many times. The chain carries TRBV29-1 and TRBJ1-1, with a tentative D call TRBD1 (5 bases). Per the germline V gene, CDR1 is SQVTM and CDR2 is ANQGSEA. The CDR3 runs 13 residues. The germline V and J ends were trimmed by 1 base and 5 bases, with 11 bases remaining between them. The DNA of the CDR3 is TGCAGCGTTGAAGTTGGGGGGGGAACTGAAGCTTTCTTT. As protein: CSVEVGGGTEAFF. The full variable domain, completed using reference TRBV29-1 and TRBJ1-1, is SAVISQKPSRDICQRGTSLTIQCQVDSQVTMMFWYRQQPGQSLTLIATANQGSEATYESGFVIDKFPISRPNLTFSTLTVSNMSPEDSSIYLCSVEVGGGTEAFFGQGTRLTVV.

This clonotype was seen repeatedly, ten times or more. The chain uses TRBV10-2 and TRBJ2-7, with 9 bases that match TRBD1. CDR1 is WSHSY, CDR2 SAAADI, per germline. V was pared by 7 bases and J by 2 bases, with 15 bases of the junction left unmatched. CDR3 length: 17 residues. CDR3 amino acids: CASTGGMGQGSTYEQYF. CDR3 bases: TGCGCCAGCACTGGCGGGATGGGACAGGGATCAACCTACGAGCAGTACTTC.

CDR3 sequence reads: CASSPRQSSSPEAFF. The CDR3, as DNA: TGTGCCAGCTCACCACGACAGTCCTCCTCCCCTGAAGCTTTCTTT. This chain connects TRBV18 to TRBJ1-1, with D perhaps TRBD1 (5 bases). CDR1 KGHSH and CDR2 LQKENI come from the germline V gene. Trimming left V 1 base short and J 6 bases short, with 15 bases between. CDR3 size: 15 residues.

This sequence joins TRBV30 and TRBJ2-4; D call uncertain. The CDR3 length is 17 residues. The germline V gene encodes CDR1 GTSNPN and CDR2 SVGIG (reference sequence). V dropped 3 bases and J dropped 1 base, with 19 bases sitting between them. The CDR3 sequence is CAWSRLGWSSAKNIQYF. DNA for the CDR3: TGTGCCTGGAGCCGACTCGGATGGTCGAGCGCCAAAAACATTCAGTACTTC.

This clonotype was detected ten times or more. The chain joins TRBV5-6 to TRBJ2-2; D tentatively fits TRBD1 or TRBD2 (5 bases each). CDR3 length: 16 amino acids. V was pared by 4 bases and J by 5 bases, with 18 bases between. CDR1 SGHDT and CDR2 YYEEEE come from the germline V gene. The CDR3 DNA reads TGTGCCAGCAGCATAGCCGGGACCTGGAGGACCGGGGAGCTGTTTTTT. It yields the protein CASSIAGTWRTGELFF.

The V gene is TRBV20-1, the J gene TRBJ1-5; D not resolved. Trimming took 2 bases from V and 3 from J, leaving 5 bases between them. This CDR3 contains 12 residues. Germline V CDR1 and CDR2: DFQATT, SNEGSKA (reference sequence). The CDR3 reads CSARIDNQPQHF. The CDR3 coding sequence is TGCAGTGCTAGAATTGACAATCAGCCCCAGCATTTT.

The rearrangement uses TRBV20-1 and TRBJ2-1, with 9 bases identical to TRBD2. The germline CDR1 and CDR2 sequences are DFQATT and SNEGSKA (reference sequence). The junction had 14 bases not matched to a gene; V was cut back by 3 bases and J by 8 bases. The CDR3 runs to 16 residues. The CDR3 region is CSASSGLAGPADEQFF. CDR3 coding DNA: TGCAGTGCTAGCTCGGGACTAGCTGGTCCCGCCGATGAGCAGTTCTTC.

This clonotype occurred many times. The chain is built from TRBV12-3 or TRBV12-4 and TRBJ2-5; D may be TRBD2 (5 bases). The CDR3 extends over 15 amino acids. V was pared by 6 bases and J by 5 bases, with 19 bases between. Here the CDR3 reads CASRKFVTGIETQYF. CDR3 in DNA: TGTGCCAGCAGAAAGTTTGTAACGGGAATCGAGACCCAGTACTTC.

This clonotype has just a few counts. This chain uses TRBV6-2 or TRBV6-3 with TRBJ2-7, with 8 positions matching TRBD2. V shed 6 bases, J shed 4 bases, and the junction held 5 bases outside the gene matches. Germline CDR1 is MNHEY and CDR2 is SVGEGT. The CDR3 length is 13 residues. In DNA, the CDR3 is TGTGCCAGCAGGAGTAGCGGGGTGTACGAGCAGTACTTC. Its translation is CASRSSGVYEQYF.

This clonotype has a handful of counts. V is TRBV4-3 and J is TRBJ1-6; tentatively, D is TRBD1 (5 bases). CDR1 is LGHNA, CDR2 YSLEER, per germline. The CDR3 spans 16 residues. V dropped 1 base and J dropped 7 bases, with 14 bases sitting between them. CDR3 sequence (DNA): TGCGCCAGCAGCCAAGGGGACGGGCCTGGGAATTCACCCCTCCACTTT. This gives the protein CASSQGDGPGNSPLHF.

This clonotype has ten or more counts. The chain recombines TRBV7-6 with TRBJ2-7; TRBD2 matches at 9 bases. Unmatched junction bases numbered 0, after V lost 0 bases and J lost 3 bases. CDR1 and CDR2 from the germline V gene are SGHVS and FNYEAQ. The CDR3 totals 14 residues. The CDR3: CASSLASGGYEQYF. CDR3 nucleotide sequence: TGTGCCAGCAGCTTAGCTAGCGGGGGCTACGAGCAGTACTTC. Complete variable domain (other parts from reference TRBV7-6 and TRBJ2-7): GAGVSQSPRYKVTKRGQDVALRCDPISGHVSLYWYRQALGQGPEFLTYFNYEAQQDKSGLPNDRFSAERPEGSISTLTIQRTEQRDSAMYRCASSLASGGYEQYFGPGTRLTVT.

This clonotype was seen many times. The V gene is TRBV12-3 or TRBV12-4, the J gene TRBJ2-7, with D tentatively TRBD1 (6 bases). The CDR3 is 14 amino acids. V was cut by 8 bases and J by 3 bases, with 17 bases left in between. CDR3 in DNA: TGTGCCAGCGGGGGACGGGACAACAGCTACGAGCAGTACTTC. This encodes CASGGRDNSYEQYF.

Ten or more counts support this clonotype. In DNA form, the CDR3 reads TGTGCCAGCAGCTTAGAGGGGGGGGACCACAATGAGCAGTTCTTC. It encodes CASSLEGGDHNEQFF. The chain couples TRBV7-8 to TRBJ2-1; tentative D call: TRBD2 (7 bases). CDR1 SGHVS and CDR2 FQNEAQ come from the germline V gene. V shed 1 base and J shed 5 bases, with 12 bases lying between them. The CDR3 loop spans 15 amino acids.

This clonotype was seen more than once but under ten times. This rearrangement joins TRBV6-1 to TRBJ1-5; D is uncertain. From germline, CDR1 is MNHNS and CDR2 SASEGT. V lost 2 bases to trimming and J lost 4 bases, with 9 bases between them. The CDR3 has 14 amino acids. For the CDR3, the DNA is TGTGCCAGCAGTGAAAGGTTGGGGAATCAGCCCCAGCATTTT. Translating gives CASSERLGNQPQHF.

This sequence joins TRBV5-1 and TRBJ2-7, with 12 bases matching TRBD1. CDR3 length: 17 residues. V shed 5 bases and J 7 bases; nucleotides not matched to a gene: 16. Germline V CDR1 and CDR2: SGHRS, YFSETQ. DNA of the CDR3: TGCGCCAGCAGGCCTGGTGGAACCGGGACAGGGGGCGGTGAGCAGTACTTC. Protein: CASRPGGTGTGGGEQYF. The full variable domain, in which reference TRBV5-1 and TRBJ2-7 provide the parts outside the CDR3, is KAGVTQTPRYLIKTRGQQVTLSCSPISGHRSVSWYQQTPGQGLQFLFEYFSETQRNKGNFPGRFSGRQFSNSRSEMNVSTLELGDSALYLCASRPGGTGTGGGEQYFGPGTRLTVT.

This clonotype has a count of ten or more. The chain has TRBV12-3 or TRBV12-4 and TRBJ2-3; D ambiguous. V lost 1 base and J 2 bases, leaving 13 bases between the germline ends. There are 16 residues in the CDR3. CDR3 nucleotides: TGTGCCAGCAGTTTAGAAATACCCGTACTCACAGATACGCAGTATTTT. Translation: CASSLEIPVLTDTQYF.

This clonotype was picked up many times. CDR3 residues: CASSLDPGRIRSGANVLTF. In nucleotides, the CDR3 is TGTGCCAGCAGCTTAGACCCGGGACGGATTCGCTCTGGGGCCAACGTCCTGACTTTC. The chain recombines TRBV11-2 with TRBJ2-6; D is possibly TRBD1 or TRBD2 (5 bases each). Trimming cost V 0 bases and J 0 bases, with 15 bases left between them. The CDR3 runs 19 residues. Germline CDR1 reads SGHAT; CDR2 reads FQNNGV.